These 18 T cell receptor beta chains came from one sample sequenced in a study of cytomegalovirus exposure and HLA in healthy donors. Primers: 60 Vbeta forward and 13 Jbeta reverse. Profiling relied on immunoSEQ multiplex PCR, and the TCRdb table lists in-frame clones only, not all of them. The repertoire holds more than 150,000 clones, roughly 87% seen once, with around 0.21% in the top ten. Sequenced sample: PBMCs. These receptors originate from a girl under three years old in good health and CMV-seronegative.

The chain carries TRBV5-1 and TRBJ1-1, with TRBD1 matching over 8 bases. There are 14 residues in the CDR3. Germline trimming cut 4 bases from V and 9 bases from J; bases unmatched to any gene: 11. The germline gives CDR1 SGHRS, CDR2 YFSETQ. The CDR3 here is CASSLDRVEEKAFF. The DNA for the CDR3 is TGCGCCAGCAGCCTGGACAGGGTGGAAGAAAAAGCTTTCTTT.

This clone was detected only a few times. The chain employs TRBV7-3 and TRBJ2-6; 11 nucleotides align to TRBD1. CDR3 length: 17 residues. Trimming cost V 5 bases and J 2 bases; bases outside gene matches: 5. Germline V gene lookup returns CDR1 SGHTA and CDR2 FQGTGA. The CDR3 DNA follows: TGTGCCAGCAGCCGAACGGGACAGGGGGCTGGGGCCAACGTCCTGACTTTC. Translating it yields CASSRTGQGAGANVLTF.

This clone was counted a few times. This chain links TRBV5-6 with TRBJ2-4, with D possibly being TRBD2 (5 bases). The CDR3 loop spans 13 amino acids. V gave up 4 bases and J gave up 8 bases, with 13 bases separating them. Germline assignment: CDR1 SGHDT and CDR2 YYEEEE. The CDR3 spells CASSPRSGDIQYF. CDR3 in DNA: TGTGCCAGCAGCCCGAGGTCCGGGGACATTCAGTACTTC.

The V call is TRBV27, the J call TRBJ1-2, with 10 bases fitting TRBD1. CDR3 size: 20 residues. The V segment lost 3 bases and the J segment 4 bases; nucleotides outside the gene matches: 20. Germline CDR1 and CDR2: MNHEY and SMNVEV (reference sequence). The CDR3: CASSFHPPADRGIQGYGYTF. CDR3 sequence (DNA): TGTGCCAGCAGTTTTCACCCACCCGCGGACAGGGGGATTCAGGGCTATGGCTACACCTTC.

The chain links TRBV7-2 to TRBJ2-1; 7 bases align to TRBD2. The CDR3 contains 15 residues. J gave up 3 bases and V 2 bases, and 4 bases lay outside the gene matches. In germline, CDR1 is SGHTA, CDR2 FQGNSA. Here the CDR3 DNA reads TGTGCCAGCAGCTTACGGACTAGTATCTACAATGAGCAGTTCTTC. Its translation: CASSLRTSIYNEQFF.

The CDR3 bases are TGTGCCAGCAGCCGGGACTATTGGGAGACCCAGTACTTC. It encodes CASSRDYWETQYF. V gene TRBV27 combines with J gene TRBJ2-5, with 7 bases aligning to TRBD2. The CDR3 runs 13 residues. Germline lookup yields CDR1 MNHEY and CDR2 SMNVEV (reference sequence). V shed 6 bases, J shed 5 bases, and the junction held 6 bases outside the gene matches.

The chain employs TRBV5-1 and TRBJ2-3; 8 bases fit TRBD1. The ends lost 4 bases at V and 5 bases at J; junction bases unmatched: 6. CDR3 size: 14 residues. The germline CDR1 and CDR2 sequences are SGHRS and YFSETQ. CDR3 loop: CASSMDRARDTQYF. The CDR3 DNA sequence: TGCGCCAGCAGCATGGACAGGGCGAGAGATACGCAGTATTTT.

This chain connects TRBV6-5 to TRBJ1-1, with 8 bases matching TRBD1. The junction had 7 bases not matched to a gene; V was cut back by 6 bases and J by 4 bases. This CDR3 is built from 14 residues. Germline V gene sequence: CDR1 MNHEY, CDR2 SVGAGI. The CDR3 sequence is CASRADRDATEAFF. CDR3 sequence (DNA): TGTGCCAGCAGGGCGGACAGGGATGCCACTGAAGCTTTCTTT.

This CDR3 reads CASSPTSGRIGELFF. The CDR3, as DNA: TGTGCCAGCTCGCCGACTAGCGGGAGGATCGGGGAGCTGTTTTTT. The rearrangement joins TRBV18 to TRBJ2-2, with TRBD2 identical over 13 bases. This CDR3 has 15 amino acids. The J segment lost 7 bases and the V segment lost 6 bases, leaving 5 bases of the junction unmatched. The germline CDR1 and CDR2 sequences are KGHSH and LQKENI.

The chain is built from TRBV5-1 and TRBJ1-1; D may be TRBD1 (6 bases). Deletions cut 0 bases from V and 3 bases from J, with 9 bases between. The CDR3 covers 14 residues. Germline lookup yields CDR1 SGHRS and CDR2 YFSETQ. The CDR3 is CASSLEDRDTEAFF. The CDR3 DNA reads as TGCGCCAGCAGCTTGGAGGACAGAGACACTGAAGCTTTCTTT.

This chain connects TRBV7-9 to TRBJ2-1, with 11 bases identical to TRBD1. CDR3 length equals 14 residues. V was clipped by 6 bases and J by 9 bases; unmatched bases: 7. Germline CDR1 is SEHNR and CDR2 is FQNEAQ (reference sequence). In DNA, the CDR3 is TGTGCCAGCAGTTTATGGACAGGGGGCCTTGAGCAGTTCTTC. Its protein product is CASSLWTGGLEQFF.

The V gene is TRBV5-4, the J gene TRBJ1-2, with D unresolved. The length of the CDR3 is 14 residues. Germline CDR1 reads SGHNT; CDR2 reads YYREEE (reference sequence). V was shortened by 3 bases and J by 4 bases, with 13 bases between the two germline ends. The CDR3 sequence is CASSWQRVGYGYTF. CDR3 DNA: TGTGCCAGCAGCTGGCAGCGGGTTGGCTATGGCTACACCTTC. Based on the CDR3 plus reference TRBV5-4 and TRBJ1-2, the full variable domain is ETGVTQSPTHLIKTRGQQVTLRCSSQSGHNTVSWYQQALGQGPQFIFQYYREEENGRGNFPPRFSGLQFPNYSSELNVNALELDDSALYLCASSWQRVGYGYTFGSGTRLTVV.

V usage is TRBV11-3 and J usage is TRBJ2-3; possibly TRBD1 for D (6 bases). The V gene's germline CDR1 is SGHNT and CDR2 YENEEA. V was shortened by 4 bases and J by 11 bases, with 13 bases between the two germline ends. The CDR3 runs 12 residues. The CDR3: CASSSGQGKQYF. Here the CDR3 DNA reads TGTGCCAGCAGCTCTGGCCAGGGGAAGCAGTATTTT. Full variable domain (outside the CDR3, taken from reference TRBV11-3 and TRBJ2-3): EAGVVQSPRYKIIEKKQPVAFWCNPISGHNTLYWYLQNLGQGPELLIRYENEEAVDDSQLPKDRFSAERLKGVDSTLKIQPAELGDSAVYLCASSSGQGKQYFGPGTRLTVL.

The chain recombines TRBV29-1 with TRBJ2-7; 8 bases map to TRBD2. The germline V gene encodes CDR1 SQVTM and CDR2 ANQGSEA. This CDR3 comprises 14 residues. J was trimmed by 5 bases and V by 6 bases; bases with no gene match: 12. The CDR3 sequence: CSVETRPGGNEQYF. For the CDR3, the DNA is TGCAGCGTAGAAACACGCCCGGGGGGGAACGAGCAGTACTTC.

The gene calls are TRBV27 and TRBJ2-7; 8 bases line up with TRBD2. The trim removed 0 bases at V and 6 bases at J, leaving 10 bases unmatched. Germline-derived CDR1 and CDR2 are MNHEY and SMNVEV (reference sequence). The length of the CDR3 is 16 residues. The DNA for the CDR3 is TGTGCCAGCAGTTTATCCCTTATGCGGGGGGTGGGCGAGCAGTACTTC. It translates to CASSLSLMRGVGEQYF.

This clone was observed a handful of times. The chain employs TRBV4-1 and TRBJ1-1, with TRBD1 matching 7 bases. The CDR3 totals 16 residues. The germline V gene has CDR1 MGHRA and CDR2 YSYEKL. The V segment lost 0 bases and the J segment 7 bases; nucleotides outside the gene matches: 11. The CDR3 loop is CASSQDGTAFSREAFF. The CDR3 DNA reads as TGCGCCAGCAGCCAAGATGGGACAGCCTTCTCCCGTGAAGCTTTCTTT.

The chain combines TRBV15 with TRBJ2-1; no definite D call. Germline CDR1 LNHNV, CDR2 YYDKDF (reference sequence). V was pared by 1 base and J by 9 bases, with 7 bases between. The CDR3 is 12 residues long. This chain's CDR3 is CATSRVHSEQFF. Here the CDR3 DNA reads TGTGCCACCAGCAGAGTTCATTCTGAGCAGTTCTTC. Supplemented by reference TRBV15 and TRBJ2-1, the full variable domain reads DAMVIQNPRYQVTQFGKPVTLSCSQTLNHNVMYWYQQKSSQAPKLLFHYYDKDFNNEADTPDNFQSRRPNTSFCFLDIRSPGLGDTAMYLCATSRVHSEQFFGPGTRLTVL.

The rearrangement links TRBV9 to TRBJ1-1; 8 nucleotides line up with TRBD1. Germline CDR1 and CDR2: SGDLS and YYNGEE. The CDR3 consists of 14 residues. J gave up 9 bases and V 0 bases, and 7 bases lay outside the gene matches. The CDR3 reads CASSVGSGTGKAFF. The CDR3 DNA sequence: TGTGCCAGCAGCGTAGGATCCGGGACAGGAAAAGCTTTCTTT.